This T cell receptor beta chain stems from a study of response to subunit inactivated influenza vaccine. Points from the study as a whole: New T cells are recruited in small numbers by each seasonal influenza vaccination, according to the authors' suggestion.

The length of the CDR3 is 12 residues. Germline V gene data show CDR1 as SEHNR and CDR2 as FQNEAQ (reference sequence). Trimming shortened V by 5 bases and J by 6 bases, and 10 bases separated the two germline ends. TCRdb called the RT-PCR reads again in MiXCR, with one record for every CDR3 protein. The table has 600,000 to 850,000 distinct CDR3 sequences, roughly 15% seen once; the top ten hold about 7.6%. This clonotype was counted only a few times. Its target is not known. The J gene is TRBJ1-1, the V gene TRBV7-9; D is unresolved. The receptor comes from a man aged 45-65 years who received an inactivated influenza vaccine. The starting material was PBMCs from blood, obtained 14 to 15 days before vaccination. CDR3 sequence reads: CASSQRNPEAFF. The CDR3 DNA follows: TGTGCCAGCAGCCAAAGGAATCCTGAAGCTTTCTTT.